A selection of T cell receptor beta chains follows, all from one sample in a study of blood T cell repertoires in COVID-19. Only in-frame clones appear in the TCRdb table, and some are missing; sequencing was by immunoSEQ multiplex PCR. The sample has about 81,000 clones, about nine tenths seen once. The sequenced sample consisted of peripheral blood. The receptor source for this set is a woman in her forties or fifties in a cohort sampled during active COVID-19. Each CDR3 is given with its conserved first and last residue. The order of the fields is clone size, J gene, D gene, V gene, CDR3 protein, CDR3 DNA. The D gene is left open where the match is weak. Size is stated for part of the rows, as once, few or many counts, or as a class when the clone is expanded.

clone size: once
J gene: TRBJ2-7
D gene: NA
V gene: TRBV6-5
CDR3 protein: CASSPGGGAYEQYF
CDR3 DNA: TGTGCCAGCAGCCCCGGAGGGGGGGCCTACGAGCAGTACTTC

clone size: once
J gene: TRBJ2-5
D gene: NA
V gene: TRBV6-6
CDR3 protein: CASSYQGQETQYF
CDR3 DNA: TGTGCCAGCAGTTATCAGGGACAAGAGACCCAGTACTTC

clone size: NA
J gene: TRBJ2-3
D gene: TRBD2
V gene: TRBV9
CDR3 protein: CASSKGLALTDTQYF
CDR3 DNA: TGTGCCAGCTCTAAGGGACTAGCACTCACAGATACGCAGTATTTT

clone size: NA
J gene: TRBJ2-7
D gene: TRBD2
V gene: TRBV7-9
CDR3 protein: CASSLAGLAGVEQYF
CDR3 DNA: TGTGCCAGCAGCTTAGCAGGCCTAGCGGGAGTCGAGCAGTACTTC

clone size: NA
J gene: TRBJ2-3
D gene: NA
V gene: TRBV9
CDR3 protein: CASSVSPGGATDTQYF
CDR3 DNA: TGTGCCAGCAGCGTAAGCCCCGGGGGAGCCACAGATACGCAGTATTTT

clone size: NA
J gene: TRBJ2-5
D gene: TRBD2
V gene: TRBV6-2/TRBV6-3
CDR3 protein: CASSYIKGLAAAYETQYF
CDR3 DNA: TGTGCCAGCAGTTATATAAAGGGACTAGCGGCCGCTTACGAGACCCAGTACTTC

clone size: NA
J gene: TRBJ2-1
D gene: NA
V gene: TRBV5-1
CDR3 protein: CASSLEGAFWGRSYNEQFF
CDR3 DNA: TGCGCCAGCAGCTTGGAGGGGGCCTTTTGGGGGAGGTCCTACAATGAGCAGTTCTTC

clone size: NA
J gene: TRBJ1-6
D gene: TRBD1
V gene: TRBV5-1
CDR3 protein: CASSLDRGISSPLHF
CDR3 DNA: TGCGCCAGCAGCTTAGACAGGGGTATTTCTTCACCCCTCCACTTT

clone size: NA
J gene: TRBJ2-1
D gene: NA
V gene: TRBV11-3
CDR3 protein: CASSPRPDSASSSYNEQFF
CDR3 DNA: TGTGCCAGCAGCCCTAGGCCGGACAGCGCTTCTAGCTCCTACAATGAGCAGTTCTTC

clone size: NA
J gene: TRBJ2-5
D gene: NA
V gene: TRBV5-6
CDR3 protein: CASSPKTSIRETQYF
CDR3 DNA: TGTGCCAGCAGCCCCAAAACTAGTATCAGAGAGACCCAGTACTTC

clone size: NA
J gene: TRBJ2-1
D gene: NA
V gene: TRBV11-3
CDR3 protein: CASTLSGDEQFF
CDR3 DNA: TGTGCCAGCACCCTCTCGGGGGATGAGCAGTTCTTC

clone size: NA
J gene: TRBJ1-1
D gene: NA
V gene: TRBV7-8
CDR3 protein: CASSLVTSEAFF
CDR3 DNA: TGTGCCAGCAGCTTAGTTACCAGTGAAGCTTTCTTT

clone size: NA
J gene: TRBJ2-1
D gene: TRBD1
V gene: TRBV11-1
CDR3 protein: CASSPWDRDYNEQFF
CDR3 DNA: TGTGCCAGCAGCCCTTGGGACAGGGACTACAATGAGCAGTTCTTC

clone size: NA
J gene: TRBJ2-2
D gene: NA
V gene: TRBV3-1/TRBV3-2
CDR3 protein: CASSQEYGNTGELFF
CDR3 DNA: TGTGCCAGCAGCCAAGAATACGGGAACACCGGGGAGCTGTTTTTT

clone size: NA
J gene: TRBJ2-1
D gene: TRBD2
V gene: TRBV7-3
CDR3 protein: CASSLAPQPVTSGMNNEQFF
CDR3 DNA: TGTGCCAGCAGCTTAGCACCTCAACCCGTGACTAGCGGGATGAACAATGAGCAGTTCTTC

clone size: NA
J gene: TRBJ2-2
D gene: NA
V gene: TRBV2
CDR3 protein: CASRVGGGNTGELFF
CDR3 DNA: TGTGCCAGCAGAGTGGGAGGGGGAAACACCGGGGAGCTGTTTTTT

clone size: NA
J gene: TRBJ2-1
D gene: NA
V gene: TRBV7-8
CDR3 protein: CASSLSGSSYNEQFF
CDR3 DNA: TGTGCCAGCAGCTTATCGGGGAGCTCCTACAATGAGCAGTTCTTC

clone size: NA
J gene: TRBJ2-7
D gene: TRBD1
V gene: TRBV7-9
CDR3 protein: CASSSDRGDTLREQYF
CDR3 DNA: TGTGCCAGCAGCTCCGACAGGGGCGACACCTTAAGGGAGCAGTACTTC

clone size: NA
J gene: TRBJ2-1
D gene: NA
V gene: TRBV11-3
CDR3 protein: CASSYRPVRSGTHFYNEQFF
CDR3 DNA: TGTGCCAGCAGCTACCGGCCCGTGAGGTCCGGGACTCATTTCTACAATGAGCAGTTCTTC

clone size: NA
J gene: TRBJ1-3
D gene: NA
V gene: TRBV6-1
CDR3 protein: CASSVFGTLSSGNTIYF
CDR3 DNA: TGTGCCAGCAGTGTGTTTGGGACACTGAGCTCTGGAAACACCATATATTTT

clone size: few
J gene: TRBJ1-5
D gene: NA
V gene: TRBV3-1/TRBV3-2
CDR3 protein: CASSQGQGYQPQHF
CDR3 DNA: TGTGCCAGCAGCCAAGGTCAGGGCTATCAGCCCCAGCATTTT

clone size: once
J gene: TRBJ2-1
D gene: TRBD2
V gene: TRBV5-1
CDR3 protein: CASSPRGGFNEQFF
CDR3 DNA: TGCGCCAGCAGCCCTCGGGGAGGGTTCAATGAGCAGTTCTTC

clone size: NA
J gene: TRBJ1-4
D gene: TRBD1
V gene: TRBV19
CDR3 protein: CASTRYRGRDEKLFF
CDR3 DNA: TGTGCCAGTACACGATACAGGGGGCGAGATGAAAAACTGTTTTTT

clone size: NA
J gene: TRBJ2-7
D gene: TRBD1
V gene: TRBV7-6
CDR3 protein: CASSLMDRGLGEQYF
CDR3 DNA: TGTGCCAGCAGCTTGATGGACAGGGGTCTAGGAGAGCAGTACTTC

clone size: NA
J gene: TRBJ2-7
D gene: NA
V gene: TRBV28
CDR3 protein: CASSLATANYEQYF
CDR3 DNA: TGTGCCAGCAGCCTAGCCACAGCAAACTACGAGCAGTACTTC

clone size: NA
J gene: TRBJ1-2
D gene: NA
V gene: TRBV14
CDR3 protein: CASSQEPVYGYTF
CDR3 DNA: TGTGCCAGCAGCCAAGAACCAGTCTATGGCTACACCTTC